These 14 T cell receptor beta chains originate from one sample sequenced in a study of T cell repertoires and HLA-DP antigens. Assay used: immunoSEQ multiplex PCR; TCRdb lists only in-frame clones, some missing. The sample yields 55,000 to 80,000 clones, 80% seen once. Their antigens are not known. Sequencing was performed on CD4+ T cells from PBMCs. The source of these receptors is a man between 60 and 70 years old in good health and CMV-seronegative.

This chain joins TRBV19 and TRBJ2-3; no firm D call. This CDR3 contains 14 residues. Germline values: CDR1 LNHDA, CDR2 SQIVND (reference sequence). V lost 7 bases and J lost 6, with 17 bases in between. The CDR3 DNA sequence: TGTGCCAGTATATCCCCGCCTCCGTTGGATACGCAGTATTTT. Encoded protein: CASISPPPLDTQYF.

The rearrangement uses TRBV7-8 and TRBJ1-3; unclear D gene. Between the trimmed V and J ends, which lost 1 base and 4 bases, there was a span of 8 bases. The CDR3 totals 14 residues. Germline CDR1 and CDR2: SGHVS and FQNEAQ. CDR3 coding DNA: TGTGCCAGCAGCTTAGGGAGGTCCGGAAACACCATATATTTT. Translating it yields CASSLGRSGNTIYF.

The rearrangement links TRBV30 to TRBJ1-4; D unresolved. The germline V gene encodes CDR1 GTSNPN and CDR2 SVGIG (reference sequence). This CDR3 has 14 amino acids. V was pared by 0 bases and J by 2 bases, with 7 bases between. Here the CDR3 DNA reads TGTGCCTGGAGTGTAAAGCAGACTAATGAAAAACTGTTTTTT. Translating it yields CAWSVKQTNEKLFF.

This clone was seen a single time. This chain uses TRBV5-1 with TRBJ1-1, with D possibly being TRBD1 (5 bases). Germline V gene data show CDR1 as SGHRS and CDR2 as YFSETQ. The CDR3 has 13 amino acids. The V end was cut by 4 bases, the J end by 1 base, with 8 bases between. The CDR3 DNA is TGCGCCAGCAGCATTCAGGGGAACACTGAAGCTTTCTTT. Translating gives CASSIQGNTEAFF.

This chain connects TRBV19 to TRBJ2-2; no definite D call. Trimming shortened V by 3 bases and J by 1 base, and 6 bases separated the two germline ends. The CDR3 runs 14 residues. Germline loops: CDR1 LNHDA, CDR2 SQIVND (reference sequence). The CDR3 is CASSIQRNTGELFF. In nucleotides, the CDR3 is TGTGCCAGTAGTATCCAGAGGAACACCGGGGAGCTGTTTTTT.

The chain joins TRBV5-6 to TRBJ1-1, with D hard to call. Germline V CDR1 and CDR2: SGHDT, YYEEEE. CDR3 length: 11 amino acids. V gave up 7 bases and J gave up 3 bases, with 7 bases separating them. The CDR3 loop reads CASERHTEAFF. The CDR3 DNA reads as TGTGCCAGCGAGCGACACACTGAAGCTTTCTTT.

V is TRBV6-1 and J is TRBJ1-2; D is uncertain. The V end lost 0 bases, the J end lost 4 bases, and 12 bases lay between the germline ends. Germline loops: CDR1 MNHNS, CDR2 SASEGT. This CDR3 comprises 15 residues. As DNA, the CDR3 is TGTGCCAGCAGTGAAGCAACGGATTTGTCCTATGGCTACACCTTC. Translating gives CASSEATDLSYGYTF.

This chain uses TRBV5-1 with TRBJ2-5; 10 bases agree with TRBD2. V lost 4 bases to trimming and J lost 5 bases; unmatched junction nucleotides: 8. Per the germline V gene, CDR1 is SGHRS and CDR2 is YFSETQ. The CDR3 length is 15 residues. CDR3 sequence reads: CASSPAVAGGETQYF. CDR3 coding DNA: TGCGCCAGCAGCCCGGCGGTAGCGGGGGGTGAGACCCAGTACTTC. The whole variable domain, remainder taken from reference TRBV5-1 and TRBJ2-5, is KAGVTQTPRYLIKTRGQQVTLSCSPISGHRSVSWYQQTPGQGLQFLFEYFSETQRNKGNFPGRFSGRQFSNSRSEMNVSTLELGDSALYLCASSPAVAGGETQYFGPGTRLLVL.

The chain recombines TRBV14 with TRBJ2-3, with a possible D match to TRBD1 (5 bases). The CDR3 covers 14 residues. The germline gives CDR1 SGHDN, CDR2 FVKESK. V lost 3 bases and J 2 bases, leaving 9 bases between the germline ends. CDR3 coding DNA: TGTGCCAGCAGCCATAGACAGCTCACAGATACGCAGTATTTT. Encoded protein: CASSHRQLTDTQYF.

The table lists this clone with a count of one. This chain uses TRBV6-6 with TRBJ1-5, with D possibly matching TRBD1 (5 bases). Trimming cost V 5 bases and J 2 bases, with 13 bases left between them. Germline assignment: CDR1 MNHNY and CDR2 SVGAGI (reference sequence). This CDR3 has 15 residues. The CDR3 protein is CASSPKGRGNQPQHF. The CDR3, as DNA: TGTGCCAGCAGTCCTAAGGGACGGGGCAATCAGCCCCAGCATTTT.

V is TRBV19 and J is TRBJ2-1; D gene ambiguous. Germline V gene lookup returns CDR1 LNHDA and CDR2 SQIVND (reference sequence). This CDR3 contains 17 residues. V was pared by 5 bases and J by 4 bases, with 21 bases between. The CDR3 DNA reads TGTGCCAGTAGTCTAACCGGCGGCGGAGCCCCGTACAATGAGCAGTTCTTC. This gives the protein CASSLTGGGAPYNEQFF.

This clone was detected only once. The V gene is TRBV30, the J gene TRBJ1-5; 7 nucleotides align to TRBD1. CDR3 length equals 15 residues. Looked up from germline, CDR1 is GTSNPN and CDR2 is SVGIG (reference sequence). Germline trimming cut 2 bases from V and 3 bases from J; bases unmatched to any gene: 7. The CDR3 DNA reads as TGTGCCTGGAGTCCAACAGGGGACTACAATCAGCCCCAGCATTTT. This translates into CAWSPTGDYNQPQHF.

The CDR3 bases are TGCGCCAGCAGCCCGCGTGGGCCCGGCGGGGAGACCCAGTACTTC. Its protein product is CASSPRGPGGETQYF. The chain couples TRBV5-1 to TRBJ2-5, with D possibly matching TRBD2 (5 bases). This CDR3 is built from 15 residues. V was pared by 4 bases and J by 5 bases, with 18 bases between. The germline gives CDR1 SGHRS, CDR2 YFSETQ.

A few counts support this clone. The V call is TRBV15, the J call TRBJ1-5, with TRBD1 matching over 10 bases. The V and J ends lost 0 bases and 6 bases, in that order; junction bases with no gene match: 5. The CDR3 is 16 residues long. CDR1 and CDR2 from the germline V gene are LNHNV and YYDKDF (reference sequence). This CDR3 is CATSRDRGTGVQPQHF. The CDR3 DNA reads TGTGCCACCAGCAGAGATCGCGGGACAGGGGTTCAGCCCCAGCATTTT.